This T cell receptor beta chain came from a study of blood T cell repertoires in COVID-19. Background on the study: The United States, Italy and Spain provided the acute and convalescent COVID-19 samples.

The CDR3 extends over 14 amino acids. V was clipped by 0 bases and J by 3 bases; unmatched bases: 3. From germline, CDR1 is SGHRS and CDR2 YFSETQ. Original data processing: Nucleated cell counts were estimated from reference gene primer amplification. The method was immunoSEQ multiplex PCR; TCRdb's version includes in-frame clones alone and lacks a portion of them. For V, J and clone size, that table is used; D and trimming come from the DNA. The table shows 120,000 to 150,000 clones, with 87% occurring only once. This clonotype originated in an elderly man with acute or convalescent COVID-19. Sequencing was done on a sample of peripheral blood. V and J are TRBV5-1 and TRBJ2-7; TRBD1 matches at 7 bases. The CDR3 sequence is CASSLEGQDYEQYF. In DNA form, the CDR3 reads TGCGCCAGCAGCTTGGAAGGACAGGACTACGAGCAGTACTTC.